This passage covers 12 T cell receptor beta chains from one sample sequenced in a study of T cell changes during pregnancy in multiple sclerosis. TCRdb keeps only in-frame clones here, not all; method: immunoSEQ multiplex PCR. This table holds about 89,000 clones, around 94% found once. The specimen comprised peripheral blood, sampled in the third trimester of pregnancy. These receptors all come from a female donor with multiple sclerosis, enrolled in a pregnancy study.

In nucleotides, the CDR3 is TGCGCCAGCAGCTTGGATCCAGGGGGGCAAACCTACTATGGCTACACCTTC. Translation: CASSLDPGGQTYYGYTF. This sequence joins TRBV5-1 and TRBJ1-2; 7 bases match TRBD1. There are 17 residues in the CDR3. The V gene end was trimmed by 0 bases and the J gene end by 3 bases; junction bases not matched to a gene: 11. Germline CDR1 is SGHRS and CDR2 is YFSETQ.

In DNA form, the CDR3 reads TGTGCCAGCAGTTTATGGGGACAGCTCTCCACAGATACGCAGTATTTT. It is translated as CASSLWGQLSTDTQYF. The J gene is TRBJ2-3, the V gene TRBV27; 7 bases fit TRBD1. The V and J ends lost 1 base and 2 bases, in that order; junction bases with no gene match: 6. CDR3 size: 16 residues. Germline V gives CDR1 MNHEY, CDR2 SMNVEV (reference sequence).

This clone was seen a few times. This chain joins TRBV5-4 and TRBJ1-2, with a weak D call TRBD1 (5 bases). The CDR3 spans 14 residues. Trimming left V 5 bases short and J 0 bases short, with 11 bases between. The germline CDR1 and CDR2 sequences are SGHNT and YYREEE (reference sequence). The CDR3 bases are TGTGCCAGCAGGGACACGAAAGCTAACTATGGCTACACCTTC. Translation: CASRDTKANYGYTF. Filled out from reference TRBV5-4 and TRBJ1-2, the complete variable domain reads ETGVTQSPTHLIKTRGQQVTLRCSSQSGHNTVSWYQQALGQGPQFIFQYYREEENGRGNFPPRFSGLQFPNYSSELNVNALELDDSALYLCASRDTKANYGYTFGSGTRLTVV.

V is TRBV25-1 and J is TRBJ2-3, with 13 bases that match TRBD2. V lost 8 bases, J lost 6 bases, and 14 bases stayed unmatched. The CDR3 totals 17 residues. Germline V gene data show CDR1 as MGHDK and CDR2 as SYGVNS. The CDR3 region has the DNA TGTGCCAGCTGTAGTTCTAGACTAGCGGGAGGAGTGGATACGCAGTATTTT. Amino acid sequence: CASCSSRLAGGVDTQYF.

This clone occurred once. This chain links TRBV19 with TRBJ1-1, with TRBD1 identical over 7 bases. V lost 4 bases to trimming and J lost 6 bases; unmatched junction nucleotides: 5. Per the germline V gene, CDR1 is LNHDA and CDR2 is SQIVND (reference sequence). This CDR3 is built from 13 residues. CDR3 region: CASSKQGRPEAFF. DNA for the CDR3: TGTGCCAGTAGTAAACAGGGGCGACCTGAAGCTTTCTTT. Full variable domain (remainder filled in from reference TRBV19 and TRBJ1-1): DGGITQSPKYLFRKEGQNVTLSCEQNLNHDAMYWYRQDPGQGLRLIYYSQIVNDFQKGDIAEGYSVSREKKESFPLTVTSAQKNPTAFYLCASSKQGRPEAFFGQGTRLTVV.

The J gene is TRBJ1-3, the V gene TRBV28; D unclear. This CDR3 is 14 amino acids long. The V end lost 8 bases, the J end lost 4 bases, and 15 bases lay between the germline ends. The V gene's germline CDR1 is MDHEN and CDR2 SYDVKM. CDR3 protein: CASQPGGSGNTIYF. The CDR3 DNA reads as TGTGCCAGCCAGCCAGGAGGGTCCGGAAACACCATATATTTT.

This clone was picked up a small number of times. This sequence joins TRBV2 and TRBJ2-7; TRBD1 is a possible D gene (7 bases). In germline, CDR1 is SNHLY, CDR2 FYNNEI. The CDR3 runs to 15 residues. Trimming removed 2 bases at V and 2 bases at J, with 13 bases between. The CDR3 region is CASSELQGGTYEQYF. CDR3 DNA: TGTGCCAGCAGTGAACTCCAGGGGGGAACCTACGAGCAGTACTTC.

This chain joins TRBV29-1 and TRBJ1-2, with D perhaps TRBD1 (6 bases). The CDR3 spans 13 residues. The ends were cut back, 4 bases at V and 6 bases at J, with 15 bases in the middle. From germline, CDR1 is SQVTM and CDR2 ANQGSEA. For the CDR3, the DNA is TGCAGCGTTGTGTGGGGGCTCGGGGATGGCTACACCTTC. Translation gives CSVVWGLGDGYTF.

The chain has TRBV6-1 and TRBJ2-7, with 9 bases fitting TRBD1. Per germline, CDR1 MNHNS and CDR2 SASEGT. V was pared by 0 bases and J by 6 bases, with 6 bases of the junction left unmatched. The length of the CDR3 is 15 residues. The CDR3 region is CASSEAPGQGSEQYF. The CDR3 DNA reads as TGTGCCAGCAGTGAAGCTCCGGGACAGGGTTCCGAGCAGTACTTC.

The chain couples TRBV9 to TRBJ2-5; 7 nucleotides agree with TRBD2. J was trimmed by 7 bases and V by 4 bases; bases with no gene match: 10. The CDR3 extends over 14 amino acids. Germline assignment: CDR1 SGDLS and CDR2 YYNGEE. The CDR3 DNA reads TGTGCCAGCAGCACTTTAGCGGGTGGCGGGACCCAGTACTTC. Its translation: CASSTLAGGGTQYF.

The gene calls are TRBV5-1 and TRBJ2-3; D possibly corresponds to TRBD2 (6 bases). Trimming stripped 1 base from V and 0 bases from J, with 9 bases between. Germline CDR1 SGHRS, CDR2 YFSETQ. This CDR3 is 15 amino acids long. CDR3 in DNA: TGCGCCAGCAGCTTGACGGGGGTTAGCACAGATACGCAGTATTTT. Protein sequence: CASSLTGVSTDTQYF.

This clone was detected only a few times. The chain is built from TRBV5-4 and TRBJ2-7; 9 bases match TRBD2. Germline lookup yields CDR1 SGHNT and CDR2 YYREEE (reference sequence). The CDR3 runs 15 residues. V shed 4 bases and J 5 bases; nucleotides not matched to a gene: 10. The CDR3 nucleotides read TGTGCCAGCAGCCCGCCGGGCGGGAGGGAGGACGAGCAGTACTTC. As protein: CASSPPGGREDEQYF.